Below, 19 T cell receptor beta chains from the same sample are listed, as sequenced in a study of shared clonotypes between healthy human individuals. Assay: immunoSEQ multiplex PCR; the TCRdb copy retains only in-frame clones and omits some. This sample has approximately 470,000 clones; approximately 78% occur once, and the top ten carry approximately 12%. Sequenced input: PBMCs. The receptors originated from a woman between 40 and 50 years old in good health. Some clones in this sample may be carry-over from other donors' samples.

The V gene is TRBV11-2, the J gene TRBJ1-4; 7 bases match TRBD1. After removal of 0 bases from V and 8 bases from J, the junction contained 3 bases not matched to a gene. Germline assignment: CDR1 SGHAT and CDR2 FQNNGV. CDR3 size: 14 residues. DNA of the CDR3: TGTGCCAGCAGCTTAGACGGGACAGTGGAAAAACTGTTTTTT. Translated, it gives CASSLDGTVEKLFF.

This sequence joins TRBV7-9 and TRBJ2-1; D is uncertain. Trimming removed 3 bases from V and 0 bases from J, with 9 bases in between. The CDR3 sequence is 15 residues long. Germline V gives CDR1 SEHNR, CDR2 FQNEAQ (reference sequence). In DNA form, the CDR3 reads TGTGCCAGCAGCTTTAATCTCGGCTCCTACAATGAGCAGTTCTTC. Encoded protein: CASSFNLGSYNEQFF. Full variable domain (rest looked up from reference TRBV7-9 and TRBJ2-1): DTGVSQNPRHKITKRGQNVTFRCDPISEHNRLYWYRQTLGQGPEFLTYFQNEAQLEKSRLLSDRFSAERPKGSFSTLEIQRTEQGDSAMYLCASSFNLGSYNEQFFGPGTRLTVL.

This clone was seen a few times. The rearrangement links TRBV29-1 to TRBJ1-2; 8 nucleotides match TRBD1. The V segment lost 6 bases and the J segment 1 base; nucleotides outside the gene matches: 1. There are 12 residues in the CDR3. From germline, CDR1 is SQVTM and CDR2 ANQGSEA. The DNA for the CDR3 is TGCAGCGTACAGGGGGTTAACTATGGCTACACCTTC. This codes for CSVQGVNYGYTF.

The rearrangement joins TRBV5-6 to TRBJ2-2; the D gene is possibly TRBD2 (5 bases). The germline V gene encodes CDR1 SGHDT and CDR2 YYEEEE. The CDR3 spans 15 residues. Trimming removed 4 bases from V and 6 bases from J, with 16 bases in between. In DNA, the CDR3 is TGTGCCAGCAGCCCCCTTCAGCGGCACTCCGGGGAGCTGTTTTTT. This encodes CASSPLQRHSGELFF. The whole variable domain, remainder taken from reference TRBV5-6 and TRBJ2-2, is DAGVTQSPTHLIKTRGQQVTLRCSPKSGHDTVSWYQQALGQGPQFIFQYYEEEERQRGNFPDRFSGHQFPNYSSELNVNALLLGDSALYLCASSPLQRHSGELFFGEGSRLTVL.

This clone came up a few times. The V call is TRBV5-1, the J call TRBJ2-7; D is perhaps TRBD2 (5 bases). The ends were cut back, 0 bases at V and 2 bases at J, with 12 bases in the middle. The CDR3 has 15 amino acids. Germline V gives CDR1 SGHRS, CDR2 YFSETQ. The chain's CDR3 is CASSLARGSPYEQYF. CDR3 nucleotides: TGCGCCAGCAGCTTGGCACGGGGTAGCCCCTACGAGCAGTACTTC.

This chain joins TRBV7-8 and TRBJ2-2; 10 bases agree with TRBD2. V was pared by 6 bases and J by 4 bases, with 11 bases of the junction left unmatched. The CDR3 consists of 17 residues. Germline V lookup: CDR1 SGHVS, CDR2 FQNEAQ. The CDR3 region is CASRVLGTSASTGELFF. DNA for the CDR3: TGTGCCAGCAGAGTACTCGGGACTAGCGCCAGCACCGGGGAGCTGTTTTTT. The variable domain in full, with the rest retrieved from reference TRBV7-8 and TRBJ2-2, is GAGVSQSPRYKVAKRGQDVALRCDPISGHVSLFWYQQALGQGPEFLTYFQNEAQLDKSGLPSDRFFAERPEGSVSTLKIQRTQQEDSAVYLCASRVLGTSASTGELFFGEGSRLTVL.

Turning to this clone: One junction end disagrees with the germline gene, perhaps due to a read error. The chain recombines TRBV5-5 with TRBJ2-7; TRBD1 matches at 8 bases. CDR1 and CDR2 (germline): SGHKS, YYEKEE (reference sequence). The CDR3 spans 14 residues. CDR3 loop: CTSSVDRVTYEQYF. The CDR3 DNA follows: TGTACCAGCAGCGTGGACAGGGTTACCTACGAGCAGTACTTC. Looking up the rest from reference TRBV5-5 and TRBJ2-7 gives the full variable domain: DAGVTQSPTHLIKTRGQQVTLRCSPISGHKSVSWYQQVLGQGPQFIFQYYEKEERGRGNFPDRFSARQFPNYSSELNVNALLLGDSALYLCTSSVDRVTYEQYFGPGTRLTVT.

The J gene is TRBJ2-5, the V gene TRBV21-1; the table's D call, TRBD2, has no DNA check behind it. TRBV21-1 is marked as a pseudogene. CDR3 size: 19 residues. CDR3 protein: CASNTKTSGSPGYQETQYF. The CDR3 DNA follows: TGTGCCAGCAACACTAAGACTAGCGGGAGTCCGGGGTACCAAGAGACCCAGTACTTC.

The chain joins TRBV18 to TRBJ1-2, with a tentative D call TRBD1 (5 bases). CDR1 and CDR2 from the germline V gene are KGHSH and LQKENI. The CDR3 is 13 amino acids. V lost 3 bases and J 3 bases, leaving 8 bases between the germline ends. The CDR3 loop is CASSPTAYYGYTF. The CDR3 DNA follows: TGTGCCAGCTCACCGACAGCCTACTATGGCTACACCTTC.

The chain has TRBV30 and TRBJ1-3; 7 bases align to TRBD1. The CDR3 is 17 residues long. Germline values: CDR1 GTSNPN, CDR2 SVGIG (reference sequence). Germline trimming cut 3 bases from V and 0 bases from J; bases unmatched to any gene: 11. The CDR3 DNA sequence: TGTGCCTGGAGGACATGGGACAGCTCATTCTCTGGAAACACCATATATTTT. Residues: CAWRTWDSSFSGNTIYF.

J is TRBJ1-4 and V is TRBV7-8; D call uncertain. Trimming removed 1 base from V and 0 bases from J, with 9 bases in between. Per the germline V gene, CDR1 is SGHVS and CDR2 is FQNEAQ. The CDR3 runs to 16 residues. CDR3 in DNA: TGTGCCAGCAGCTTAGGGCGTTTTGCAACTAATGAAAAACTGTTTTTT. Protein product: CASSLGRFATNEKLFF.

The rearrangement links TRBV6-6 to TRBJ2-7, with a tentative D call TRBD1 (6 bases). The CDR3 totals 15 residues. CDR1 and CDR2 (germline): MNHNY, SVGAGI (reference sequence). Trimming pared 0 bases from V and 5 bases from J, leaving 14 bases between. CDR3 sequence (DNA): TGTGCCAGCAGTTACTCGAAAACAGGGCCAGACGAGCAGTACTTC. As protein: CASSYSKTGPDEQYF.

The chain combines TRBV18 with TRBJ1-3; D remains unclear. Germline CDR1 KGHSH, CDR2 LQKENI. The ends were cut back, 5 bases at V and 0 bases at J, with 8 bases in the middle. CDR3 length: 14 residues. As DNA, the CDR3 is TGTGCCAGCTCAGGTGGAAGCTCTGGAAACACCATATATTTT. This codes for CASSGGSSGNTIYF.

This clone was counted only a few times. One end of the junction is discordant with germline, which a read error may explain. This chain links TRBV7-3 with TRBJ1-3; a weak D match, TRBD1 (6 bases). This CDR3 is built from 14 residues. Germline V gene sequence: CDR1 SGHTA, CDR2 FQGTGA. In DNA, the CDR3 is TGTGCCAGCAGCGCGAGATTAGTAAAGGGGGAGTTACATTTT. This gives the protein CASSARLVKGELHF.

The chain carries TRBV1 and TRBJ2-1; TRBD2, the D gene given by the table, was not confirmed from the DNA. TRBV1 is noted as a pseudogene. The CDR3 is made up of 16 amino acids. This CDR3 reads CTSSLERVRSYNEQFF. For the CDR3, the DNA is TGCACCAGCAGCCTTGAGCGGGTTCGCTCCTACAATGAGCAGTTCTTC.

On this clone: The same CDR3 arises from other DNA sequences in this sample as well. The chain has TRBV30 and TRBJ2-3; D call uncertain. The V gene's germline CDR1 is GTSNPN and CDR2 SVGIG (reference sequence). This CDR3 comprises 12 residues. V was clipped by 2 bases and J by 1 base, with 4 bases between them. The CDR3, as DNA: TGTGCCTGGAGTACCCGCACAGATACGCAGTATTTT. This codes for CAWSTRTDTQYF. Based on the CDR3 plus reference TRBV30 and TRBJ2-3, the full variable domain is SQTIHQWPATLVQPVGSPLSLECTVEGTSNPNLYWYRQAAGRGLQLLFYSVGIGQISSEVPQNLSASRPQDRQFILSSKKLLLSDSGFYLCAWSTRTDTQYFGPGTRLTVL.

The table lists this clone with a few counts. The rearrangement joins TRBV5-1 to TRBJ2-5, with D hard to call. The CDR3 length is 15 residues. Germline V gene data show CDR1 as SGHRS and CDR2 as YFSETQ. Trimming shortened V by 1 base and J by 2 bases, and 12 bases separated the two germline ends. CDR3 in amino acids: CASSLMGWAQETQYF. CDR3 in DNA: TGCGCCAGCAGCTTGATGGGCTGGGCGCAAGAGACCCAGTACTTC.

V is TRBV29-1 and J is TRBJ1-2, with D perhaps matching TRBD1 (6 bases). The V end lost 6 bases, the J end lost 1 base, and 9 bases lay between the germline ends. CDR1 SQVTM and CDR2 ANQGSEA come from the germline V gene. The CDR3 loop spans 12 amino acids. CDR3 DNA: TGCAGCGTGCGGACAGTTAACTATGGCTACACCTTC. Amino acid sequence: CSVRTVNYGYTF.

The J gene is TRBJ2-5, the V gene TRBV30, with D perhaps given as TRBD1 or TRBD2 (6 bases each). The CDR3 runs to 16 residues. The ends were cut back, 0 bases at V and 5 bases at J, with 19 bases in the middle. Looked up from germline, CDR1 is GTSNPN and CDR2 is SVGIG (reference sequence). CDR3 DNA: TGTGCCTGGAGTGTCGGACAGACATGGGCGGGGGAGACCCAGTACTTC. Translation: CAWSVGQTWAGETQYF.